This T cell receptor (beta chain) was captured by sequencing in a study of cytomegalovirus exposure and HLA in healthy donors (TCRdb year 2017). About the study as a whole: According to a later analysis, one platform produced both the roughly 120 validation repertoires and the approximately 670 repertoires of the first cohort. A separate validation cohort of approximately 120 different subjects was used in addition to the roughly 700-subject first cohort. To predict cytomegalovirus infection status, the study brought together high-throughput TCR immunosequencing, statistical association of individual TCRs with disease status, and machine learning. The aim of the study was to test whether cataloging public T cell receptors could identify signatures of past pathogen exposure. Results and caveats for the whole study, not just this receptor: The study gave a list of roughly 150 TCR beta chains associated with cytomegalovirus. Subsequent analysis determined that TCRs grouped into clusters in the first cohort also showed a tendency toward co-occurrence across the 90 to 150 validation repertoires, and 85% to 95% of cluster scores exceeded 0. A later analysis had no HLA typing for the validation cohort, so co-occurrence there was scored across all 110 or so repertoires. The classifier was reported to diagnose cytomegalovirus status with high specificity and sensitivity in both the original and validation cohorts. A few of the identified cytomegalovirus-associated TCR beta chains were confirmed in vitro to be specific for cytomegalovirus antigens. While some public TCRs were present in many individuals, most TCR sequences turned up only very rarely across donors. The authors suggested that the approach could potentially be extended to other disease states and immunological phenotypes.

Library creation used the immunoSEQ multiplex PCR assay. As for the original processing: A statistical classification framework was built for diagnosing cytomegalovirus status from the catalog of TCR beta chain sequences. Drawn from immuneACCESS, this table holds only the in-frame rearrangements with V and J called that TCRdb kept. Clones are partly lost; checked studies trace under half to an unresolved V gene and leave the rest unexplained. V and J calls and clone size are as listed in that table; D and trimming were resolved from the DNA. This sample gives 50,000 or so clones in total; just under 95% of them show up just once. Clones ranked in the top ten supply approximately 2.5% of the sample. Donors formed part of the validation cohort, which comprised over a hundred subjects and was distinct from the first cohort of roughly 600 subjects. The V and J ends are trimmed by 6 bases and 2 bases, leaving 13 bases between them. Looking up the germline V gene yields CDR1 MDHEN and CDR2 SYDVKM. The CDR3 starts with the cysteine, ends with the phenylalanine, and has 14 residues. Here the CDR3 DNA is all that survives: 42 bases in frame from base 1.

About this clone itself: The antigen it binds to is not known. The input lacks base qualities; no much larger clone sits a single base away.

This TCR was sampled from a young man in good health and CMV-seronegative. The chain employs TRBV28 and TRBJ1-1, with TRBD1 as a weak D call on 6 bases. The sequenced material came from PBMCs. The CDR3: CASSPGQINTEAFF. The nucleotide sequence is TGTGCCAGCAGCCCGGGACAAATTAACACTGAAGCTTTCTTT.